Below are 27 T cell receptor beta chains sequenced from a single sample in a study of radiotherapy plus CTLA-4 blockade in lung cancer. The repertoire was sequenced with immunoSEQ multiplex PCR; TCRdb's copy has only in-frame clones and lacks some. The repertoire has some 77,000 clones, around 88% of them found once; the top ten carry 2% to 2.5%. The sample consisted of peripheral blood, taken from a patient treated with radiotherapy plus ipilimumab. These receptors all come from a human donor with non-small cell lung cancer who had a partial response to radiotherapy plus ipilimumab.

The chain combines TRBV4-2 with TRBJ1-5; tentative D call: TRBD1 (6 bases). Looked up from germline, CDR1 is LGHNA and CDR2 is YNFKEQ. The CDR3 loop spans 18 amino acids. Trimming shortened V by 4 bases and J by 5 bases, and 24 bases separated the two germline ends. The CDR3 nucleotides read TGTGCCAGCAGCCTCAAGGGACAAGGGGATTATGGGGATCAGCCCCAGCATTTT. Amino acids: CASSLKGQGDYGDQPQHF.

Concerning this clone itself: The junction shows a germline mismatch at one end, possibly a read error. The V gene is TRBV7-7, the J gene TRBJ2-1; TRBD1 is a possible D gene (6 bases). The length of the CDR3 is 14 residues. Germline V CDR1 and CDR2: SSHAT, FNYEAQ (reference sequence). CDR3 loop: CASSQTGQFGEQFF. The CDR3 region has the DNA TGTGCTAGCAGCCAAACCGGACAGTTTGGTGAGCAGTTCTTC.

This clone was counted once. The genes are TRBV28 and TRBJ1-5, with TRBD1 matching over 7 bases. The CDR3 is made up of 16 amino acids. The junction had 11 bases not matched to a gene; V was cut back by 4 bases and J by 5 bases. Per germline, CDR1 MDHEN and CDR2 SYDVKM. The CDR3 nucleotides read TGTGCCAGCAGTTCTCAACAGGGGTGGGTTTATCAGCCCCAGCATTTT. Translation gives CASSSQQGWVYQPQHF.

This clone was counted a few times. The V gene is TRBV28, the J gene TRBJ2-7; 8 nucleotides match TRBD1. V dropped 1 base and J dropped 2; count of bases not matched to a gene: 4. In germline, CDR1 is MDHEN, CDR2 SYDVKM. The CDR3 length is 15 residues. Written as DNA, the CDR3 is TGTGCCAGCAGTTTATTGGACAGGGTGCCCTACGAGCAGTACTTC. It specifies CASSLLDRVPYEQYF.

The V call is TRBV15, the J call TRBJ2-2; D gene unclear. V shed 11 bases and J shed 1 base, with 11 bases lying between them. This CDR3 spans 13 amino acids. Germline CDR1 LNHNV, CDR2 YYDKDF (reference sequence). The CDR3: CASQTWNTGELFF. CDR3 nucleotides: TGTGCCTCGCAGACATGGAACACCGGGGAGCTGTTTTTT.

The chain is built from TRBV6-6 and TRBJ1-2; maybe TRBD1 (6 bases). The CDR3 length is 12 residues. Between the trimmed V and J ends, which lost 7 bases and 8 bases, there was a span of 14 bases. From germline, CDR1 is MNHNY and CDR2 SVGAGI (reference sequence). This CDR3 is CASTTGGGGYTF. The CDR3 bases are TGTGCCAGCACTACAGGCGGGGGCGGCTACACCTTC.

This chain connects TRBV10-1 to TRBJ2-7; possibly TRBD1 for D (5 bases). The CDR3 is 15 amino acids. Germline assignment: CDR1 WNHNN and CDR2 SYGVQD (reference sequence). V lost 3 bases, J lost 7 bases, and 19 bases lay in between. The chain's CDR3 is CASSERRAGVGEQYF. The CDR3 DNA is TGCGCCAGCAGTGAACGCAGGGCAGGAGTGGGGGAGCAGTACTTC.

The chain couples TRBV5-4 to TRBJ2-5, with 8 bases lining up with TRBD2. V was pared by 0 bases and J by 4 bases, with 8 bases of the junction left unmatched. Germline-derived CDR1 and CDR2 are SGHNT and YYREEE (reference sequence). This CDR3 is built from 16 residues. CDR3 sequence: CASSLVHAGRGETQYF. CDR3 DNA sequence: TGTGCCAGCAGCTTGGTTCACGCCGGGAGGGGAGAGACCCAGTACTTC.

This chain connects TRBV27 to TRBJ2-5; a possible D gene is TRBD2 (6 bases). Trimming removed 2 bases at V and 1 base at J, with 11 bases between. The CDR3 extends over 15 amino acids. The germline V gene has CDR1 MNHEY and CDR2 SMNVEV (reference sequence). CDR3 bases: TGTGCCAGCAGTTTAAGGGTGCGGGGCCAAGAGACCCAGTACTTC. This translates into CASSLRVRGQETQYF.

The chain employs TRBV4-1 and TRBJ1-5; D unclear. This CDR3 is built from 16 residues. Trimming cost V 0 bases and J 1 base, with 10 bases left between them. CDR1 and CDR2 from the germline V gene are MGHRA and YSYEKL. The CDR3 coding sequence is TGCGCCAGCAGCCAAGACGCGGCCAGAAGCAATCAGCCCCAGCATTTT. Its translation: CASSQDAARSNQPQHF.

Concerning this clone: Distinct nucleotide sequences in the sample also encode this CDR3. V gene TRBV29-1 combines with J gene TRBJ2-3, with 10 positions matching TRBD1. The length of the CDR3 is 12 residues. V dropped 6 bases and J dropped 3; count of bases not matched to a gene: 0. The V gene's germline CDR1 is SQVTM and CDR2 ANQGSEA. The CDR3 bases are TGCAGCGTGGACAGGGGGACAGATACGCAGTATTTT. It translates to CSVDRGTDTQYF.

The chain recombines TRBV11-2 with TRBJ1-3; 11 bases agree with TRBD1. The germline gives CDR1 SGHAT, CDR2 FQNNGV. Unmatched junction bases numbered 11, after V lost 4 bases and J lost 0 bases. The CDR3 has 19 residues. CDR3 DNA sequence: TGTGCCAGCAGCTATGGACAGGGGGCCTATGCCGTCTCTGGAAACACCATATATTTT. Encoded protein: CASSYGQGAYAVSGNTIYF.

The rearrangement links TRBV6-6 to TRBJ2-7; 9 nucleotides match TRBD2. The CDR3 runs to 14 residues. Looked up from germline, CDR1 is MNHNY and CDR2 is SVGAGI (reference sequence). V dropped 4 bases and J dropped 2; count of bases not matched to a gene: 3. This CDR3 reads CASSLGGRAYEQYF. The CDR3 bases are TGTGCCAGCAGTTTAGGCGGGAGGGCCTACGAGCAGTACTTC.

The rearrangement uses TRBV30 and TRBJ2-3, with D possibly TRBD2 on 5 matching bases. Germline values: CDR1 GTSNPN, CDR2 SVGIG (reference sequence). Trimming left V 0 bases short and J 5 bases short, with 15 bases between. The CDR3 extends over 15 amino acids. The CDR3 spells CAWSVTGGSRDTQYF. In DNA, the CDR3 is TGTGCCTGGAGTGTGACTGGAGGCAGTCGAGATACGCAGTATTTT.

J is TRBJ2-4 and V is TRBV19, with D possibly TRBD1 on 6 matching bases. V lost 8 bases, J lost 2 bases, and 16 bases lay in between. The germline V gene has CDR1 LNHDA and CDR2 SQIVND (reference sequence). The CDR3 covers 15 residues. The CDR3 DNA sequence: TGTGCCAGTCGTAGCCAGGGGAGAACCAAAAACATTCAGTACTTC. Protein sequence: CASRSQGRTKNIQYF.

The chain combines TRBV7-9 with TRBJ2-6; 8 nucleotides align to TRBD2. From germline, CDR1 is SEHNR and CDR2 FQNEAQ (reference sequence). CDR3 length: 19 residues. V trimming: 4 bases; J trimming: 0 bases; junction bases outside the gene matches: 11. For the CDR3, the DNA is TGTGCCAGCAGCTCGTACCCGGGACTAGTTGTCTCTGGGGCCAACGTCCTGACTTTC. Encoded protein: CASSSYPGLVVSGANVLTF. The complete variable domain, with remaining parts taken from reference TRBV7-9 and TRBJ2-6, reads DTGVSQNPRHKITKRGQNVTFRCDPISEHNRLYWYRQTLGQGPEFLTYFQNEAQLEKSRLLSDRFSAERPKGSFSTLEIQRTEQGDSAMYLCASSSYPGLVVSGANVLTFGAGSRLTVL.

The V call is TRBV6-5, the J call TRBJ1-1; possibly TRBD1 for D (5 bases). This CDR3 has 14 residues. The germline V gene has CDR1 MNHEY and CDR2 SVGAGI. Trimming took off 7 bases at V and 5 bases at J, with 17 bases between the two ends. DNA for the CDR3: TGTGCCAGCATCAAGCCGGGGGAGAGAACTGAAGCTTTCTTT. It specifies CASIKPGERTEAFF.

This clone was counted between two and nine times. The J gene is TRBJ2-1, the V gene TRBV28; 8 bases match TRBD1. The V segment lost 6 bases and the J segment 8 bases; nucleotides outside the gene matches: 12. This CDR3 has 15 amino acids. From germline, CDR1 is MDHEN and CDR2 SYDVKM. The CDR3 protein is CASSRWTGSLDEQFF. CDR3 in DNA: TGTGCCAGCAGCAGATGGACAGGGTCGCTCGATGAGCAGTTCTTC.

CDR3 amino acids: CASSYRENTDTQYF. The CDR3 coding sequence is TGTGCCAGCAGCTACCGGGAAAACACAGATACGCAGTATTTT. The rearrangement links TRBV11-2 to TRBJ2-3; D may be TRBD2 (5 bases). The germline V gene encodes CDR1 SGHAT and CDR2 FQNNGV. The CDR3 loop spans 14 amino acids. Trimming left V 4 bases short and J 2 bases short, with 10 bases between.

This chain uses TRBV5-6 with TRBJ2-7; 13 bases map to TRBD2. The CDR3 runs 15 residues. The germline CDR1 and CDR2 sequences are SGHDT and YYEEEE. The V gene end was trimmed by 7 bases and the J gene end by 1 base; junction bases not matched to a gene: 5. In nucleotides, the CDR3 is TGTGCCAGCGGACTAGCGGGAGTCGGATCCTACGAGCAGTACGTC. Amino acids: CASGLAGVGSYEQYV.

This clone was observed once. The chain combines TRBV30 with TRBJ1-5, with TRBD1 as a possible D gene (6 bases). V lost 0 bases, J lost 6 bases, and 12 bases lay in between. CDR1 is GTSNPN and CDR2 is SVGIG in the germline V gene (reference sequence). This CDR3 is built from 14 residues. The CDR3 here is CAWSVSLGGQPQHF. CDR3 nucleotides: TGTGCCTGGAGTGTATCCCTAGGGGGTCAGCCCCAGCATTTT.

The chain couples TRBV28 to TRBJ2-1; 7 bases match TRBD2. The CDR3 loop spans 11 amino acids. CDR1 and CDR2 from the germline V gene are MDHEN and SYDVKM. With 3 bases clipped from V and 10 bases from J, the junction kept 0 bases outside the gene matches. CDR3 in amino acids: CASSLGGEQFF. The CDR3 DNA reads TGTGCCAGCAGTTTGGGAGGGGAGCAGTTCTTC.

V and J are TRBV5-1 and TRBJ1-1, with a possible D match to TRBD1 (5 bases). This CDR3 has 15 residues. V was shortened by 0 bases and J by 2 bases, with 11 bases between the two germline ends. Germline V CDR1 and CDR2: SGHRS, YFSETQ. The CDR3 protein is CASSLVRARNTEAFF. CDR3 sequence (DNA): TGCGCCAGCAGCTTGGTCAGGGCCAGAAACACTGAAGCTTTCTTT.

The chain has TRBV29-1 and TRBJ1-3, with D maybe TRBD1 (6 bases). V lost 4 bases and J 6 bases, leaving 16 bases between the germline ends. This CDR3 region has 14 residues. Germline lookup yields CDR1 SQVTM and CDR2 ANQGSEA. The CDR3 bases are TGCAGCGTTGGGTTGGGCAGGGGACAAAACACCATATATTTT. Translation gives CSVGLGRGQNTIYF.

The chain employs TRBV15 and TRBJ1-5, with 8 bases identical to TRBD1. With 3 bases clipped from V and 1 base from J, the junction kept 5 bases outside the gene matches. The CDR3 loop spans 16 amino acids. Germline V gene sequence: CDR1 LNHNV, CDR2 YYDKDF (reference sequence). The CDR3 loop reads CATSSGQGWSNQPQHF. As DNA, the CDR3 is TGTGCCACCAGCAGTGGACAGGGTTGGAGCAATCAGCCCCAGCATTTT.

The J gene is TRBJ2-2, the V gene TRBV19; possible D gene TRBD1, 6 bases. Per the germline V gene, CDR1 is LNHDA and CDR2 is SQIVND (reference sequence). CDR3 length: 15 amino acids. With 6 bases removed from V and 6 bases from J, the gap between germline ends came to 17 bases. The CDR3 loop reads CASRVKQGPSGELFF. CDR3 sequence (DNA): TGTGCCAGTAGGGTTAAACAGGGTCCGTCCGGGGAGCTGTTTTTT.

This chain uses TRBV7-6 with TRBJ1-2, with a possible D match to TRBD1 (5 bases). CDR3 size: 14 residues. Trimming pared 1 base from V and 6 bases from J, leaving 12 bases between. Germline V CDR1 and CDR2: SGHVS, FNYEAQ. The CDR3 bases are TGTGCCAGCAGCTTAGGGGGCACGGCTGATGGCTACACCTTC. Its translation: CASSLGGTADGYTF.